A selection of T cell receptor beta chains follows, all from one sample in a study of T cell repertoires in cytomegalovirus infection. Which antigens these TCRs recognize remains unknown. TCRdb reprocessed the reads via MiXCR and lists one record per CDR3 protein. The sample includes under 850,000 distinct CDR3 sequences, around 35% of them seen just once. The sample here was cultured PBMCs, taken from culture after CMV antigen stimulation. These receptors were taken from a human donor in good health (CMV status not recorded). Some clones in this sample may be carry-over from other donors' samples. Each CDR3 is given with its conserved first and last residue. A D gene is named only where the DNA matches it firmly. The size of a clone is reported for some rows only, either as once, few or many, or as a class for expanded clones.

TRBJ2-5	TRBV13	many	.	CASSTQGDLREETQYF	TGTGCCAGCAGCACACAGGGTGATTTGAGGGAAGAGACCCAGTACTTC
TRBJ1-6	TRBV12-3/TRBV12-4	.	.	CASSSTGGHSPLHF	TGTGCCAGCAGTTCTACTGGGGGGCATTCACCCCTCCACTTT
TRBJ1-5	TRBV6-2/TRBV6-3	many	TRBD1	CASSYGRQGGANQPQHF	TGTGCCAGCAGTTACGGTCGACAGGGCGGGGCGAATCAGCCCCAGCATTTT
TRBJ1-5	TRBV19	few	.	CASSIIRDQPQHF	TGTGCCAGTAGTATAATCAGGGATCAGCCCCAGCATTTT
TRBJ2-1	TRBV20-1	.	TRBD2	CSARSGGAGEQFF	TGCAGTGCTAGAAGCGGGGGTGCGGGTGAGCAGTTCTTC
TRBJ2-7	TRBV6-1	.	.	CASSAPTNTYEQYF	TGTGCCAGCAGTGCCCCGACAAATACCTACGAGCAGTACTTC
TRBJ2-7	TRBV19	.	TRBD2	CASSIEGTSASYEQYF	TGTGCCAGTAGTATAGAAGGGACTAGCGCCTCCTACGAGCAGTACTTC
TRBJ2-7	TRBV11-2	few	.	CASSFGGLEIYEQYF	TGTGCCAGCAGCTTTGGGGGTCTAGAGATCTACGAGCAGTACTTC
TRBJ2-3	TRBV6-1	few	.	CASKPMGGVTDTQYF	TGTGCCAGCAAGCCTATGGGGGGTGTGACAGATACGCAGTATTTT
TRBJ1-4	TRBV27	.	.	CASRKQGFNEKLFF	TGTGCCAGCCGGAAACAGGGATTCAATGAAAAACTGTTTTTT
TRBJ2-3	TRBV7-8	many	TRBD2	CASSSRLAGGLAYTQYF	TGTGCCAGCAGCTCCCGACTAGCGGGAGGGCTTGCTTATACGCAGTATTTT